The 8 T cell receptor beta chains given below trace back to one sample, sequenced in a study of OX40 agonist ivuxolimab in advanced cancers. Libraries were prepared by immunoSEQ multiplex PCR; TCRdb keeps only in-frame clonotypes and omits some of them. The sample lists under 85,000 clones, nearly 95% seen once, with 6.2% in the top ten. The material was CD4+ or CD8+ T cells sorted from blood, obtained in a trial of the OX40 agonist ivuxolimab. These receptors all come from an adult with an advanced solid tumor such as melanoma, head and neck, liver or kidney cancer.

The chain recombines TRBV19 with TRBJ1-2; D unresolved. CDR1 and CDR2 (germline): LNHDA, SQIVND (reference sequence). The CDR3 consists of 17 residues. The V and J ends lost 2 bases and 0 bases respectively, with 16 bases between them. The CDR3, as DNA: TGTGCCAGTAGTATATCGGTCCGTCCCACTACTAACTATGGCTACACCTTC. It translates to CASSISVRPTTNYGYTF.

The CDR3, as DNA: TGTGCCAGCAGCCCGAGCAGGGGGAATCAGCCCCAGCATTTT. Translation gives CASSPSRGNQPQHF. The chain employs TRBV7-8 and TRBJ1-5, with 7 bases matching TRBD1. V gave up 5 bases and J gave up 4 bases; unmatched junction bases: 5. Germline V gene sequence: CDR1 SGHVS, CDR2 FQNEAQ. This CDR3 region has 14 residues.

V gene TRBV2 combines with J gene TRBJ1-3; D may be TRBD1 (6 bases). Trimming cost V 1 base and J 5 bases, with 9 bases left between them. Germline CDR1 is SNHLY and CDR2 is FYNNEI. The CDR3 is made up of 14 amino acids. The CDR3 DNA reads TGTGCCAGCAGTGAAGAGGGGGGTAGAAACACCATATATTTT. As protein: CASSEEGGRNTIYF.

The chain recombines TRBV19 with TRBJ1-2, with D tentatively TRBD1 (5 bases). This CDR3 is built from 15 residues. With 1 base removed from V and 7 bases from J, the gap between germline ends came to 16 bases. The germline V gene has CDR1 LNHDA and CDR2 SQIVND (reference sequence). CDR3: CASSIALAGYGGYTF. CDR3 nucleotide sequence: TGTGCCAGTAGTATAGCCCTGGCAGGGTACGGTGGCTACACCTTC.

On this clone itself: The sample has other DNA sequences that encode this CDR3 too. CDR3 coding DNA: TGTGCCAGCACCCGGTCCGGGGAGCTGTTTTTT. As protein: CASTRSGELFF. The J gene is TRBJ2-2, the V gene TRBV6-6; D gene uncertain. Trimming stripped 7 bases from V and 6 bases from J, with 6 bases between. The germline gives CDR1 MNHNY, CDR2 SVGAGI (reference sequence). CDR3 length equals 11 residues.

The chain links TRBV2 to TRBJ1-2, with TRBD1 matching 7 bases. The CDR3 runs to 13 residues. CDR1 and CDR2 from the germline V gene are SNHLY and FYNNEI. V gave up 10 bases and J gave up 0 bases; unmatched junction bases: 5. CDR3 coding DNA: TGTGCCACCTACAGGGGATCTAACTATGGCTACACCTTC. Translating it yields CATYRGSNYGYTF.

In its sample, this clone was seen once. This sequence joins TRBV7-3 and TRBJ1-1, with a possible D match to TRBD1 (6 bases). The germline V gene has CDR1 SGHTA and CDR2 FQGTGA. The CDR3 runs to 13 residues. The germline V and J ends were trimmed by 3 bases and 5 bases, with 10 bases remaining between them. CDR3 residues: CASSLGGRTEAFF. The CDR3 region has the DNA TGTGCCAGCAGCTTGGGGGGGCGTACTGAAGCTTTCTTT.

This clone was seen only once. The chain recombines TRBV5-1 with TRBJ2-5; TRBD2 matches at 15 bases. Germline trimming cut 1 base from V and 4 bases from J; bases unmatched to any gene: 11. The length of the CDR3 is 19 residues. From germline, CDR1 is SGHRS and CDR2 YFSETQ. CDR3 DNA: TGCGCCAGCAGCTTGAATTTCGGACTAGCGGGAGGGGAGGGAGAGACCCAGTACTTC. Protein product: CASSLNFGLAGGEGETQYF.